In this sample, the clone carrying this T cell receptor beta chain turned up a few times. Its antigen remains unknown. The sample is drawn from a study of T cells in Graves' hyperthyroidism and ophthalmopathy. Subjects with ophthalmopathy showed a Clinical Activity Score no lower than 3, a NOSPECS grade no lower than 4, and a duration shorter than 3 months. Template material for amplifying TCR beta CDR3 regions consisted of RNA transcripts. The TCR CDR3 was amplified in a first-round RT-PCR using the HTBI primer set. Using its own MiXCR run on the multiplex PCR reads, TCRdb lists one record per CDR3 protein. Of about 480,000 distinct CDR3 sequences listed, approximately 25% were seen once; the top ten hold over 9%. V was cut by 10 bases and J by 6 bases, with 15 bases left in between. Germline CDR1 and CDR2: SNHLY and FYNNEI. This CDR3 contains 12 residues. Whole-study results and caveats: Most thyroid clonotypes expanded above 0.001 were also detected in blood.

Sequenced input: blood. The clonotype comes from a woman in her 30s with Graves' ophthalmopathy. The chain is built from TRBV2 and TRBJ1-2; D gene uncertain. CDR3 residues: CATDGPRDGYTF. CDR3 nucleotide sequence: TGTGCCACCGACGGGCCCAGAGATGGCTACACCTTC.